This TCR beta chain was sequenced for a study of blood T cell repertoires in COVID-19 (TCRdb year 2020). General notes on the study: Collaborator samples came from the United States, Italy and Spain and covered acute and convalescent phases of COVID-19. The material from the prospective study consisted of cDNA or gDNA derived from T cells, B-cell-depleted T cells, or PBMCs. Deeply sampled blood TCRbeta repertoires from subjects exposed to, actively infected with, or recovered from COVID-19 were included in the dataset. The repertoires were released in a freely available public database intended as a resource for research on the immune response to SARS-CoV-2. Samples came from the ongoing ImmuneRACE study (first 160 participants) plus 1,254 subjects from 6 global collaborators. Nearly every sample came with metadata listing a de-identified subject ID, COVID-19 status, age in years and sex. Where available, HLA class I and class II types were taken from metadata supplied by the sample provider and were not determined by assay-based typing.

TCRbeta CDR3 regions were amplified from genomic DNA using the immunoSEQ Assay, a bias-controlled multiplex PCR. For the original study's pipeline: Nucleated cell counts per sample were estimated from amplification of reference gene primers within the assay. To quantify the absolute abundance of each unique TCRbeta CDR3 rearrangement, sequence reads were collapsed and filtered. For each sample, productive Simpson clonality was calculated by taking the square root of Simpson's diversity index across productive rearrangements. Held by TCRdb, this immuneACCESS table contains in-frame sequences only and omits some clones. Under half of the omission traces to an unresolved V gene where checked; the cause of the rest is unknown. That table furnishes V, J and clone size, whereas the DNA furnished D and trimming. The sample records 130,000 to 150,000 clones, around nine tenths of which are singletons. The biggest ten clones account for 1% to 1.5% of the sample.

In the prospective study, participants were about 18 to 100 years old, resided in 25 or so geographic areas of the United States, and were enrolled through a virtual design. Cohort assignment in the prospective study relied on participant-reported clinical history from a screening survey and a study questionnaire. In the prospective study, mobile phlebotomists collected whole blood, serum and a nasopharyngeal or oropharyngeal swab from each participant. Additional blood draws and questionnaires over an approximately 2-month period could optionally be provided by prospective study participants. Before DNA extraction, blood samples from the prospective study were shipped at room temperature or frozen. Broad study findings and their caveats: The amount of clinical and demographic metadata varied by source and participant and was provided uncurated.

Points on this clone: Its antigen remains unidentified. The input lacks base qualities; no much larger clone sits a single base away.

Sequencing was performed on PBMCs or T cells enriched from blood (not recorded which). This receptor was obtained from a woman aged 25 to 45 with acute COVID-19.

Here the CDR3 is given as CASSPGTGSNSPLHF. DNA sequence: TGTGCCAGCAGCCCCGGGACAGGGTCGAATTCACCCCTCCACTTT. The chain is encoded by TRBV27 joined to TRBJ1-6; TRBD1 matches 9 bases in the middle. The germline V gene (reference sequence) provides CDR1 MNHEY and CDR2 SMNVEV. Inclusive of the bounding cysteine and phenylalanine, the CDR3 is 15 residues long. Of all the DNA, just the CDR3 is kept, 45 bases in frame from base 1. The germline V and J ends show losses of 6 bases and 7 bases respectively, and no gene match explains 7 bases of the junction.